The clone carrying this T cell receptor (beta chain) has only a few counts. Its antigen is undetermined. A universal primer site was added by template switching, and unique molecular identifiers were carried by the cDNA. TCRdb used MiXCR to reprocess the 5' RACE reads, holding one entry per CDR3 protein. The repertoire has 500,000 to 650,000 distinct CDR3 sequences, less than 9% of them found once; the top ten carry 1.6%. With 6 bases clipped from V and 4 bases from J, the junction kept 14 bases outside the gene matches. Germline lookup yields CDR1 ENHRY and CDR2 SYGVKD. The CDR3 runs 17 residues. This sample stems from a study of identical twins. General observations from the study: Donors were not followed over many years; analysis was cross-sectional. The models systematically underestimated how much out-of-frame TCR alpha was shared in monozygotic twins.

In addition, the sample was reused for a study of yellow fever vaccine responses in identical twins.

The clonotype comes from a woman aged 18-35 years in good health. The sample consisted of PBMCs. This chain links TRBV10-3 with TRBJ2-1; 8 positions match TRBD2. The CDR3 sequence is CAISEGGLAGGYNEQFF. The CDR3 DNA reads as TGTGCCATCAGCGAAGGGGGGCTGGCGGGGGGTTACAATGAGCAGTTCTTC.